Listed below are T cell receptor beta chains from one sample, sequenced in a study of shared T cell receptors in the human thymus. Sequencing was performed with immunoSEQ multiplex PCR; in TCRdb, only in-frame clones are kept and a portion is missing. The table includes 600,000 to 900,000 clones, 80% to 90% detected once. This sample also belongs to another study, concerning human thymus T cells.

The sequencing sample was made of thymocytes. Receptors originate from a girl in the first two years of life with a congenital heart defect. The CDR3 runs from the conserved cysteine through the conserved F or W. Each record gives: CDR3 DNA, CDR3 protein, D gene, J gene, clone size, V gene. D genes are given only for firm matches. Clone sizes are given selectively: once, few, many, or a class where the clone is expanded.

cdr3_nt: TGCGCCAGCAGTGAGGCTAGCGGAAACAATGAGCAGTTCTTC; cdr3_aa: CASSEASGNNEQFF; d_call: TRBD2; j_call: TRBJ2-1; clone_size: NA; v_call: TRBV10-1
cdr3_nt: TGTGCCAGCAGGATCTCGGGGGGCACTGAAGCTTTCTTT; cdr3_aa: CASRISGGTEAFF; d_call: NA; j_call: TRBJ1-1; clone_size: NA; v_call: TRBV28
cdr3_nt: TGTGCCAGCAGATTGACTAGCGGGGGGGGAATTGAGCAGTTCTTC; cdr3_aa: CASRLTSGGGIEQFF; d_call: TRBD2; j_call: TRBJ2-1; clone_size: NA; v_call: TRBV5-5
cdr3_nt: TGTGCCAGCAACGACAGGGGGCGCGTCTCCTACCAAGAGACCCAGTACTTC; cdr3_aa: CASNDRGRVSYQETQYF; d_call: TRBD1; j_call: TRBJ2-5; clone_size: NA; v_call: TRBV7-9
cdr3_nt: TGTGCCAGCAGTCGACCGGGACTAGCGACCCACGAGCAGTACTTC; cdr3_aa: CASSRPGLATHEQYF; d_call: TRBD2; j_call: TRBJ2-7; clone_size: NA; v_call: TRBV7-2
cdr3_nt: TGTGCCAGCAGCCAAGAGGTGGGGCATAGGACTGAAGCTTTCTTT; cdr3_aa: CASSQEVGHRTEAFF; d_call: NA; j_call: TRBJ1-1; clone_size: NA; v_call: TRBV4-2
cdr3_nt: TGTGCCAGCAGCCAAAGGACAGGCGCCACTGAAGCTTTCTTT; cdr3_aa: CASSQRTGATEAFF; d_call: TRBD1; j_call: TRBJ1-1; clone_size: NA; v_call: TRBV14
cdr3_nt: TGCGCCAGCAGCTGGGGGGGGGTCGTACACAATGAGCAGTTCTTC; cdr3_aa: CASSWGGVVHNEQFF; d_call: TRBD2; j_call: TRBJ2-1; clone_size: NA; v_call: TRBV5-1
cdr3_nt: TGTGCCAGCAGTGAATGGGACACAGGAAACACCTACGAGCAGTACTTC; cdr3_aa: CASSEWDTGNTYEQYF; d_call: NA; j_call: TRBJ2-7; clone_size: once; v_call: TRBV25-1
cdr3_nt: TGTGCCAGCAGTAGGTTAAAGGGGGCCGGAGAGACCCAGTACTTC; cdr3_aa: CASSRLKGAGETQYF; d_call: TRBD1; j_call: TRBJ2-5; clone_size: NA; v_call: TRBV2
cdr3_nt: TGTGCCAGCAGTTTTCAGGGGGCGGAAAGCTATGGCTACACCTTC; cdr3_aa: CASSFQGAESYGYTF; d_call: TRBD1; j_call: TRBJ1-2; clone_size: NA; v_call: TRBV27
cdr3_nt: TGTGCCAGCAGCCAAGGACAGGGGATTAGTGCTGGCTACACCTTC; cdr3_aa: CASSQGQGISAGYTF; d_call: TRBD1; j_call: TRBJ1-2; clone_size: NA; v_call: TRBV14
cdr3_nt: TGTGCCAGCTTGACTAGCGGGGGGACGGACCCTTTTTTGGATACGCAGTATTTT; cdr3_aa: CASLTSGGTDPFLDTQYF; d_call: TRBD2; j_call: TRBJ2-3; clone_size: once; v_call: TRBV11-2
cdr3_nt: TGTGCCTGGAGTGCCCGCTACGAGCAGTACTTC; cdr3_aa: CAWSARYEQYF; d_call: NA; j_call: TRBJ2-7; clone_size: NA; v_call: TRBV30
cdr3_nt: TGTGCCAGCAGTTTCGGGACATCCCTTAGCTCCTACGAGCAGTACTTC; cdr3_aa: CASSFGTSLSSYEQYF; d_call: NA; j_call: TRBJ2-7; clone_size: NA; v_call: TRBV28
cdr3_nt: TGTGCCAGCAGCCTCGGACAGGCTTTACAAGAGACCCAGTACTTC; cdr3_aa: CASSLGQALQETQYF; d_call: TRBD1; j_call: TRBJ2-5; clone_size: NA; v_call: TRBV7-2
cdr3_nt: TGTGCCAGCAGGGGCTTCAACTCGGGACAGGGGAAGAATGGCTACACCTTC; cdr3_aa: CASRGFNSGQGKNGYTF; d_call: TRBD1; j_call: TRBJ1-2; clone_size: NA; v_call: TRBV2